Presented here are 2 T cell receptor beta chains from one specimen sequenced in a study of human T cells and chemical hapten exposure. Time point described: patch test 1, 2 weeks after DPC sensitization. As for treatment: therapeutic diphenylcyclopropenone sensitization with weekly scalp DPC. TCRdb reprocessed the RACE reads via MiXCR and lists one record per CDR3 protein. The sample carries 45,000 to 70,000 distinct CDR3 sequences, about a tenth recorded once. The specimen comprised whole blood, sampled in connection with sensitization to the hapten diphenylcyclopropenone (DPC). The receptors come from a middle-aged woman with alopecia areata. Some clones in this sample may be carry-over from other donors' samples.

V usage is TRBV6-6 and J usage is TRBJ2-7; no definite D call. The CDR3 spans 15 residues. V shed 7 bases and J shed 0 bases, with 16 bases lying between them. CDR1 and CDR2 from the germline V gene are MNHNY and SVGAGI (reference sequence). Here the CDR3 DNA reads TGTGCCAGCACCAAACGTCCGTCTAGCTCCTACGAGCAGTACTTC. Translating gives CASTKRPSSSYEQYF.

V gene TRBV19 combines with J gene TRBJ1-4, with D maybe TRBD1 (5 bases). The CDR3 runs 15 residues. The germline gives CDR1 LNHDA, CDR2 SQIVND (reference sequence). The germline V and J ends were trimmed by 5 bases and 6 bases, with 16 bases remaining between them. CDR3 amino acids: CASSPEGRNHEKLFF. The CDR3 nucleotides are TGTGCCAGTAGTCCCGAGGGACGGAACCATGAAAAACTGTTTTTT.